What follows is one T cell receptor beta chain and its context. As yet, its antigen is unknown. This record belongs to a study of T cell responses to AZD1222 COVID-19 vaccine. Generated by immunoSEQ multiplex PCR, the TCRdb table keeps only in-frame clones and is missing some. The table records tens of thousands of clones, roughly 90% of them present only once. V was clipped by 7 bases and J by 5 bases, with 15 bases between them. This CDR3 has 14 amino acids. Germline-derived CDR1 and CDR2 are LNHDA and SQIVND (reference sequence). Overall study results and limits: When two AZD1222 doses had been given, Spike-specific TCR breadth and depth rose. The study found vaccine-associated CD4 TCRs spanning spike, dominant at 160-218 and 743-854. AZD1222 recipients seropositive at baseline numbered only 6 or 7.

This clonotype originated in an adult who received the AZD1222 COVID-19 vaccine. The chain has TRBV19 and TRBJ1-5; tentatively, D is TRBD1 (6 bases). Here the sequenced sample was peripheral blood, taken 28 days after the second AZD1222 dose. CDR3 residues: CASTPRGIDQPQHF. Here the CDR3 DNA reads TGTGCCAGTACTCCAAGGGGGATTGATCAGCCCCAGCATTTT.